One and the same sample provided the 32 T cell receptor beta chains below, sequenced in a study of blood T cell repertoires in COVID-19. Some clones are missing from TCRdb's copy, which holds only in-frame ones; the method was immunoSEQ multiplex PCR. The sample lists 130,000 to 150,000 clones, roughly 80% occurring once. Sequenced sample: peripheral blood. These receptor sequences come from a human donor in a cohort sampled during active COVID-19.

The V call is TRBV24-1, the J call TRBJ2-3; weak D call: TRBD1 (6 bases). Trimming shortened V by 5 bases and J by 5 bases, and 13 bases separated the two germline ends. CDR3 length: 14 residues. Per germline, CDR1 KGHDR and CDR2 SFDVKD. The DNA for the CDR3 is TGTGCCACCAGTGGCCCCACAGGGATAGATACGCAGTATTTT. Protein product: CATSGPTGIDTQYF.

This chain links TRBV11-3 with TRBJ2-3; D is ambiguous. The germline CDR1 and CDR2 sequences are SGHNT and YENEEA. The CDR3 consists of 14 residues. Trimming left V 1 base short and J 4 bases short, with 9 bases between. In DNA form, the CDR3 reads TGTGCCAGCAGCTTAGCGAGTCTCTCAGATACGCAGTATTTT. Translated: CASSLASLSDTQYF.

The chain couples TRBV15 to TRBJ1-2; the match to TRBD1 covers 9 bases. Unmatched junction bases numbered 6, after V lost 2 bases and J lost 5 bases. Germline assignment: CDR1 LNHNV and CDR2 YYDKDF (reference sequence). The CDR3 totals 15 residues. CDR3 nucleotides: TGTGCCACCAGCAGAAAAGGGGACAGGGCTTATGGCTACACCTTC. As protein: CATSRKGDRAYGYTF. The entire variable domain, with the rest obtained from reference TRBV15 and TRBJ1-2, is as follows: DAMVIQNPRYQVTQFGKPVTLSCSQTLNHNVMYWYQQKSSQAPKLLFHYYDKDFNNEADTPDNFQSRRPNTSFCFLDIRSPGLGDTAMYLCATSRKGDRAYGYTFGSGTRLTVV.

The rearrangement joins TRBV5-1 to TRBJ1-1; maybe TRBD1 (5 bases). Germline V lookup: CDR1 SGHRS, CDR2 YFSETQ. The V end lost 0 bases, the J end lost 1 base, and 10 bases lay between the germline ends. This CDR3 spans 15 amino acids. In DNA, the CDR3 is TGCGCCAGCAGCTTGGATGGGGGGTGGAACACTGAAGCTTTCTTT. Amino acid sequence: CASSLDGGWNTEAFF.

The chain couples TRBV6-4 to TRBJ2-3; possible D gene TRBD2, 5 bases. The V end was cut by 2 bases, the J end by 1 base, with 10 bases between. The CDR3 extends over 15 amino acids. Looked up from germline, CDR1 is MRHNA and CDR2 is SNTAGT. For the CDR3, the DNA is TGTGCCAGCAGTGACGAGCGGAGCGGCACAGATACGCAGTATTTT. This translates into CASSDERSGTDTQYF.

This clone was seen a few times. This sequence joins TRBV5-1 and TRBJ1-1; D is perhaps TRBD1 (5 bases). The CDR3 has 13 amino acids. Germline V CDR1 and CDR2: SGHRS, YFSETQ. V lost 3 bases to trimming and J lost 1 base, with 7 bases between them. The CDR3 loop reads CASSSTANTEAFF. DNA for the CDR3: TGCGCCAGCAGCTCGACAGCGAACACTGAAGCTTTCTTT.

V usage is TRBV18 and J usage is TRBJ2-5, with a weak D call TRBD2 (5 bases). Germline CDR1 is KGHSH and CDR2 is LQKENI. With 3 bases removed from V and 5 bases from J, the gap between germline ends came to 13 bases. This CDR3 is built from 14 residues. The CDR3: CASSPSGVGETQYF. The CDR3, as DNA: TGTGCCAGCTCACCTTCCGGGGTTGGGGAGACCCAGTACTTC.

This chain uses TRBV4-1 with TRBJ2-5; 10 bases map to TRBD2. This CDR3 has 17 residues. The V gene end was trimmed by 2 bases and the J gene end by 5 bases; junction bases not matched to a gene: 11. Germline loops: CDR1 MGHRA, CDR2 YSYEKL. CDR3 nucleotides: TGCGCCAGCAGCCAAAGCATTCAGCGGGGGGGATCGGAGACCCAGTACTTC. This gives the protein CASSQSIQRGGSETQYF.

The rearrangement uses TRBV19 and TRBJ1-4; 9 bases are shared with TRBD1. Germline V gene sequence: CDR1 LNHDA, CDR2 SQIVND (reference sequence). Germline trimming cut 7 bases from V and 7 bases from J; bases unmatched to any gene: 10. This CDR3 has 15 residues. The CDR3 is CASTTGTGLGEKLFF. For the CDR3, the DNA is TGTGCCAGTACCACGGGGACAGGGTTAGGTGAAAAACTGTTTTTT.

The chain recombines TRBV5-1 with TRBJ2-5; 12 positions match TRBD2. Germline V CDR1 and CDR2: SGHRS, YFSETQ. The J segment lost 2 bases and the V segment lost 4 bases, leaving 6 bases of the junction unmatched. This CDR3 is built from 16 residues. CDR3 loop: CASSPQTSGGQETQYF. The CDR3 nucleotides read TGCGCCAGCAGCCCACAGACTAGCGGGGGACAAGAGACCCAGTACTTC.

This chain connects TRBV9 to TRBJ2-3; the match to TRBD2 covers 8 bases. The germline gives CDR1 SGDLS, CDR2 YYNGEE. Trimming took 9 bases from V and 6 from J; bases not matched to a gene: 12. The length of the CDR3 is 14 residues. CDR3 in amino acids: CATNNGGARDTQYF. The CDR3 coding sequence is TGTGCCACCAACAACGGGGGGGCAAGGGATACGCAGTATTTT.

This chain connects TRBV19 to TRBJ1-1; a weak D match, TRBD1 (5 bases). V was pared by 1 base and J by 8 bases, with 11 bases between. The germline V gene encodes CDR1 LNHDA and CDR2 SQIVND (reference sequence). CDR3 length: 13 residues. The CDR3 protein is CASSIGRGAEAFF. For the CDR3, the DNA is TGTGCCAGTAGTATAGGGAGGGGAGCCGAAGCTTTCTTT.

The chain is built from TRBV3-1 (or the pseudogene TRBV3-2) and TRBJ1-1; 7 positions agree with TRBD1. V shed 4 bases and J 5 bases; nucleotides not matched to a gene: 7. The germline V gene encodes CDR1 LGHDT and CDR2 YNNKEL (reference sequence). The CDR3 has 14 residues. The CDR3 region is CASSPNRGGTEAFF. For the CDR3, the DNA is TGTGCCAGCAGCCCGAACAGGGGAGGTACTGAAGCTTTCTTT.

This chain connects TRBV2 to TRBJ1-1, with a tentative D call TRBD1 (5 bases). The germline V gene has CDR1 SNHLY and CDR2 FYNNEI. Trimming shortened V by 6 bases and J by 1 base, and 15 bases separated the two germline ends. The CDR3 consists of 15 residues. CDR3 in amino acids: CASSGRRRGNTEAFF. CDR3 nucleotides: TGTGCCAGCAGCGGGAGAAGGAGGGGGAACACTGAAGCTTTCTTT.

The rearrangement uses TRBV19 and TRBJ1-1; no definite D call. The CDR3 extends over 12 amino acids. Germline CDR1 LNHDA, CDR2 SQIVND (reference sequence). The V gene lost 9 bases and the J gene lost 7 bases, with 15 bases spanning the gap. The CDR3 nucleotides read TGTGCCAGCCAGAGGTCTTCGTTTGAAGCTTTCTTT. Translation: CASQRSSFEAFF.

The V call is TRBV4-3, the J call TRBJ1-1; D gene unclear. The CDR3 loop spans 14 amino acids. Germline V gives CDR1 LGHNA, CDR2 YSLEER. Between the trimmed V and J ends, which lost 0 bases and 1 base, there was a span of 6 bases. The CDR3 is CASSQDSGNTEAFF. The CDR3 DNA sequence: TGCGCCAGCAGCCAAGATTCAGGGAACACTGAAGCTTTCTTT.

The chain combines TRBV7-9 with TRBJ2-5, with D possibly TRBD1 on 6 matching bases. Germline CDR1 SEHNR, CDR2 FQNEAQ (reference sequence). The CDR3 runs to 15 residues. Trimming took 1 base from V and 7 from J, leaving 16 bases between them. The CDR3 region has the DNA TGTGCCAGCAGCTTAGACACCTCCTTAGGGGGGACCCAGTACTTC. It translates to CASSLDTSLGGTQYF.

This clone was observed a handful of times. The CDR3 sequence: CASSITGAQPQHF. The CDR3 coding sequence is TGTGCCAGTAGTATTACAGGAGCTCAGCCCCAGCATTTT. V is TRBV19 and J is TRBJ1-5, with D perhaps TRBD1 (5 bases). The CDR3 is 13 residues long. CDR1 is LNHDA and CDR2 is SQIVND in the germline V gene (reference sequence). V lost 3 bases and J lost 6, with 9 bases in between.

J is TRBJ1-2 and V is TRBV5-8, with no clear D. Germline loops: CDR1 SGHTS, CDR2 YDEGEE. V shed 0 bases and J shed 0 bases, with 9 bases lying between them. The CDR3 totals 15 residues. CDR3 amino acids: CASSLDVGANYGYTF. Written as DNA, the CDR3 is TGTGCCAGCAGCTTGGATGTGGGCGCTAACTATGGCTACACCTTC.

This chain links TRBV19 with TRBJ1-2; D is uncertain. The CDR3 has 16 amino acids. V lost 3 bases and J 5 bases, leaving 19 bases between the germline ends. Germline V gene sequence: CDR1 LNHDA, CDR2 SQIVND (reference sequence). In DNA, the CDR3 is TGTGCCAGTAGTATGCGGGTCCCAGGCAGTTCATATGGCTACACCTTC. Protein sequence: CASSMRVPGSSYGYTF.

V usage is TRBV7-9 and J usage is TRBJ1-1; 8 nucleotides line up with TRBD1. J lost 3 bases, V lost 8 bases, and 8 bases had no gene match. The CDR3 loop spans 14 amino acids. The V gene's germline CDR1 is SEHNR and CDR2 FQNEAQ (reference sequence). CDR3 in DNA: TGTGCCAGCGCCTCAGGGGGCGCGCACACTGAAGCTTTCTTT. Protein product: CASASGGAHTEAFF.

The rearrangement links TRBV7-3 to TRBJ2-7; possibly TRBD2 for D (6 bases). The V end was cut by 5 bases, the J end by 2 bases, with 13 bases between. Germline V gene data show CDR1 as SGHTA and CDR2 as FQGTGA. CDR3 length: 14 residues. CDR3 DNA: TGTGCCAGCAGCCTAAGGAGGGTAACCTACGAGCAGTACTTC. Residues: CASSLRRVTYEQYF.

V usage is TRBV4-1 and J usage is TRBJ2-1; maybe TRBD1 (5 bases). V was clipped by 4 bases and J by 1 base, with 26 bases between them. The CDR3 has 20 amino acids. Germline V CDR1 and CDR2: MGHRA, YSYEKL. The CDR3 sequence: CASSPHFSPTAGLSYNEQFF. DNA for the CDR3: TGCGCCAGCAGCCCCCACTTCTCCCCCACGGCAGGGCTATCCTACAATGAGCAGTTCTTC.

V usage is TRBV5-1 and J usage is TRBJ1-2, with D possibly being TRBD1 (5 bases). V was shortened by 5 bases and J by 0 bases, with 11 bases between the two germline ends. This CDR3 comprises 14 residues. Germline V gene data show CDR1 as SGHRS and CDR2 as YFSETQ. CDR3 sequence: CASSATGANYGYTF. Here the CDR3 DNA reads TGCGCCAGCAGTGCCACAGGTGCTAACTATGGCTACACCTTC.

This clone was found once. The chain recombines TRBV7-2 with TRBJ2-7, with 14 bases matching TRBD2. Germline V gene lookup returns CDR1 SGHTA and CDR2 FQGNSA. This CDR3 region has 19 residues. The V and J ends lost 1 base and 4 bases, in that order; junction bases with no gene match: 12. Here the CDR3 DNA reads TGTGCCAGCAGCTTAGACACCGGTGGACTAGCGGGGGGTTCGTACGAGCAGTACTTC. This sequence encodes CASSLDTGGLAGGSYEQYF. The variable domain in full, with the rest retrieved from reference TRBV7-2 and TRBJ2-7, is GAGVSQSPSNKVTEKGKDVELRCDPISGHTALYWYRQSLGQGLEFLIYFQGNSAPDKSGLPSDRFSAERTGGSVSTLTIQRTQQEDSAVYLCASSLDTGGLAGGSYEQYFGPGTRLTVT.

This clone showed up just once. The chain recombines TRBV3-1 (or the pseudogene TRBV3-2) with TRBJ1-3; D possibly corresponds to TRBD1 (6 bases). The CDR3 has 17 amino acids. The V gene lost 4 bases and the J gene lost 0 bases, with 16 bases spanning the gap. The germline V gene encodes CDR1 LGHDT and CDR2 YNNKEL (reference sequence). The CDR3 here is CASSPQQGLSSGNTIYF. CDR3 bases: TGTGCCAGCAGCCCTCAACAGGGTTTGAGCTCTGGAAACACCATATATTTT.

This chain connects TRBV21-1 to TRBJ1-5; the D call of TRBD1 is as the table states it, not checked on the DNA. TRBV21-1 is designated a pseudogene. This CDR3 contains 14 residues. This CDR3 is CASSNYDREEPQHF. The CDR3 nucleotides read TGTGCCAGCAGCAATTACGACAGGGAAGAGCCCCAGCATTTT.

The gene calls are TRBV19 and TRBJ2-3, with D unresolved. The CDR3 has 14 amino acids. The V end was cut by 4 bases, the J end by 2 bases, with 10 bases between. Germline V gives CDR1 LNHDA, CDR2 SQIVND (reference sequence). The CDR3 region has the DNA TGTGCCAGTAGTAACGGTGCCTTCACAGATACGCAGTATTTT. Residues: CASSNGAFTDTQYF.

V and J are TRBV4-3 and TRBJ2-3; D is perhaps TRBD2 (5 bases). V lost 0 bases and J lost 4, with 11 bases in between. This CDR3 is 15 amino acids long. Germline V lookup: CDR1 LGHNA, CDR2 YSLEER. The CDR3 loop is CASSQDLARADTQYF. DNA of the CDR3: TGCGCCAGCAGCCAAGATCTAGCCCGGGCAGATACGCAGTATTTT.

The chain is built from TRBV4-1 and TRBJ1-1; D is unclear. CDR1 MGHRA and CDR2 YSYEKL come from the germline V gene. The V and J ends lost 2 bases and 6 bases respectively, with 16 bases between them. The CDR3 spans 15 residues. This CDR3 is CASSQSGSAWAEAFF. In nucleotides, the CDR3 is TGCGCCAGCAGCCAATCGGGATCTGCGTGGGCTGAAGCTTTCTTT.

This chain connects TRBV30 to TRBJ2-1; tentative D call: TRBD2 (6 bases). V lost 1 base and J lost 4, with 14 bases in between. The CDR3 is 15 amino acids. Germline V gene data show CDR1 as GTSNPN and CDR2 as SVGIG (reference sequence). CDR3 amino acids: CAWSGGSGRYNEQFF. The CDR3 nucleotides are TGTGCCTGGAGTGGGGGGAGCGGGCGGTACAATGAGCAGTTCTTC.

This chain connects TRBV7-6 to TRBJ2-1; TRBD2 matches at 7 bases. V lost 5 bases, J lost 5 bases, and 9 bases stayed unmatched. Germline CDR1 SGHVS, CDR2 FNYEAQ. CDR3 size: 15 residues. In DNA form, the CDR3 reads TGTGCCAGCAGCGCCCAGGGTGCGGGGGACAATGAGCAGTTCTTC. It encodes CASSAQGAGDNEQFF. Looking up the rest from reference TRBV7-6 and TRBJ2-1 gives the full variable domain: GAGVSQSPRYKVTKRGQDVALRCDPISGHVSLYWYRQALGQGPEFLTYFNYEAQQDKSGLPNDRFSAERPEGSISTLTIQRTEQRDSAMYRCASSAQGAGDNEQFFGPGTRLTVL.